The 17 T cell receptor beta chains listed next were all sequenced from one sample in a study of OX40 agonist ivuxolimab in advanced cancers. The assay was immunoSEQ multiplex PCR, and TCRdb's table has in-frame clones only and misses some. The sample gives approximately 60,000 clones, roughly 84% of which show up once; approximately 0.64% is in the top ten. Sequencing was performed on CD4+ or CD8+ T cells sorted from blood, taken in a trial of the OX40 agonist ivuxolimab. These receptors were collected from an adult with an advanced solid tumor such as melanoma, head and neck, liver or kidney cancer.

V usage is TRBV5-4 and J usage is TRBJ1-3; D not certain. The V gene lost 0 bases and the J gene lost 4 bases, with 11 bases spanning the gap. The germline gives CDR1 SGHNT, CDR2 YYREEE (reference sequence). The CDR3 totals 15 residues. CDR3 bases: TGTGCCAGCAGCTTGGCGGCAGTCTCCGGAAACACCATATATTTT. Residues: CASSLAAVSGNTIYF.

This clone has a single count. This chain uses TRBV18 with TRBJ2-6; D is unresolved. The V and J ends lost 1 base and 0 bases respectively, with 13 bases between them. The CDR3 length is 18 residues. The germline gives CDR1 KGHSH, CDR2 LQKENI. The CDR3 is CASSPLKDFGSGANVLTF. The CDR3, as DNA: TGTGCCAGCTCACCACTTAAAGATTTTGGCTCTGGGGCCAACGTCCTGACTTTC.

By sample share, this clone is medium-sized. The gene calls are TRBV19 and TRBJ1-5, with a tentative D call TRBD1 (6 bases). V shed 4 bases and J shed 7 bases, with 11 bases lying between them. Germline values: CDR1 LNHDA, CDR2 SQIVND (reference sequence). This CDR3 is 13 amino acids long. The CDR3 DNA reads TGTGCCAGTAGTAGGGGGCGAGACCAGCCCCAGCATTTT. It codes for CASSRGRDQPQHF.

The CDR3 DNA sequence: TGTGCCAGTGGGACTAGCGGATTCAATGAGCAGTTCTTC. This translates into CASGTSGFNEQFF. The J gene is TRBJ2-1, the V gene TRBV2; TRBD2 agrees at 11 bases. Germline trimming cut 9 bases from V and 6 bases from J; bases unmatched to any gene: 4. Germline assignment: CDR1 SNHLY and CDR2 FYNNEI. The CDR3 sequence is 13 residues long.

This chain links TRBV5-4 with TRBJ2-7; D not certain. Trimming removed 4 bases at V and 2 bases at J, with 16 bases between. This CDR3 has 15 residues. Germline loops: CDR1 SGHNT, CDR2 YYREEE (reference sequence). CDR3: CASSPRSRSTYEQYF. As DNA, the CDR3 is TGTGCCAGCAGCCCTCGGAGCCGCTCTACCTACGAGCAGTACTTC.

The rearrangement uses TRBV18 and TRBJ1-5; perhaps TRBD1 as D (5 bases). The CDR3 is 13 residues long. Trimming removed 3 bases at V and 5 bases at J, with 8 bases between. Germline CDR1 reads KGHSH; CDR2 reads LQKENI. The CDR3 reads CASSPQGHQPQHF. CDR3 in DNA: TGTGCCAGCTCACCGCAGGGACATCAGCCCCAGCATTTT.

The chain combines TRBV21-1 with TRBJ1-1; TRBD1 was called by the table and not checked on the DNA. TRBV21-1 is designated a pseudogene. The CDR3 consists of 14 residues. CDR3 coding DNA: TGTGCCAGCAGCTCCCGGAAGGGGCACACTGAAGCTTTCTTT. Its protein product is CASSSRKGHTEAFF.

The rearrangement uses TRBV7-9 and TRBJ2-5; 8 bases map to TRBD1. CDR3 length: 17 residues. Per germline, CDR1 SEHNR and CDR2 FQNEAQ (reference sequence). V was pared by 3 bases and J by 2 bases, with 11 bases of the junction left unmatched. Written as DNA, the CDR3 is TGTGCCAGCAGCTTGGGACAGGAGGTGTCATTACAAGAGACCCAGTACTTC. Its translation is CASSLGQEVSLQETQYF.

The V call is TRBV5-1, the J call TRBJ2-3; D might be TRBD1 (6 bases). Trimming left V 2 bases short and J 0 bases short, with 13 bases between. Germline assignment: CDR1 SGHRS and CDR2 YFSETQ. The CDR3 covers 16 residues. Here the CDR3 reads CASSLSSDRSTDTQYF. The CDR3 DNA reads TGCGCCAGCAGCTTATCCTCGGACAGAAGCACAGATACGCAGTATTTT.

The rearrangement joins TRBV6-6 to TRBJ1-2, with a possible D match to TRBD1 (5 bases). The germline V gene encodes CDR1 MNHNY and CDR2 SVGAGI (reference sequence). V shed 5 bases and J shed 7 bases, with 17 bases lying between them. CDR3 length equals 14 residues. CDR3 sequence reads: CASSLQGNVGGYTF. The CDR3, as DNA: TGTGCCAGCAGTCTCCAGGGTAATGTAGGTGGCTACACCTTC.

The rearrangement links TRBV6-6 to TRBJ2-5; D is undetermined. In germline, CDR1 is MNHNY, CDR2 SVGAGI (reference sequence). The length of the CDR3 is 13 residues. V was shortened by 4 bases and J by 5 bases, with 11 bases between the two germline ends. The CDR3 here is CASSLRFGETQYF. Here the CDR3 DNA reads TGTGCCAGCAGTTTAAGATTCGGCGAGACCCAGTACTTC.

This chain links TRBV5-1 with TRBJ1-2; 12 nucleotides agree with TRBD1. Germline V gives CDR1 SGHRS, CDR2 YFSETQ. J gave up 1 base and V 5 bases, and 12 bases lay outside the gene matches. This CDR3 is 18 amino acids long. CDR3 protein: CASRSLRDRGPLNYGYTF. The CDR3 DNA sequence: TGCGCCAGCAGATCCCTCAGGGACAGGGGGCCACTTAACTATGGCTACACCTTC.

The chain joins TRBV2 to TRBJ2-1; the D is unclear. This CDR3 spans 11 amino acids. The germline V gene encodes CDR1 SNHLY and CDR2 FYNNEI. V was shortened by 6 bases and J by 4 bases, with 4 bases between the two germline ends. The CDR3 DNA reads TGTGCCAGCAGCAATTACAATGAGCAGTTCTTC. It encodes CASSNYNEQFF.

The CDR3 sequence: CASSGPGGISYNEQFF. The CDR3 bases are TGTGCCAGCAGCGGACCGGGTGGGATATCCTACAATGAGCAGTTCTTC. The rearrangement links TRBV9 to TRBJ2-1; D uncertain. CDR3 size: 16 residues. Germline lookup yields CDR1 SGDLS and CDR2 YYNGEE. The V end was cut by 3 bases, the J end by 1 base, with 14 bases between.

The J gene is TRBJ2-3, the V gene TRBV30; no clear D gene. The length of the CDR3 is 12 residues. Germline assignment: CDR1 GTSNPN and CDR2 SVGIG (reference sequence). V was clipped by 3 bases and J by 2 bases, with 6 bases between them. The CDR3 DNA is TGTGCCTGGAGCCGGGTCACAGATACGCAGTATTTT. Its protein is CAWSRVTDTQYF.

This clone was seen a few times. The chain has TRBV7-3 and TRBJ2-2; 10 bases line up with TRBD2. Germline-derived CDR1 and CDR2 are SGHTA and FQGTGA. CDR3 size: 16 residues. Trimming took 5 bases from V and 3 from J; bases not matched to a gene: 6. In nucleotides, the CDR3 is TGTGCCAGCAGCATAAATAGCGGGGGGCACACCGGGGAGCTGTTTTTT. This sequence encodes CASSINSGGHTGELFF.

V and J are TRBV7-2 and TRBJ2-1; possibly TRBD2 for D (6 bases). Trimming stripped 7 bases from V and 7 bases from J, with 17 bases between. Germline loops: CDR1 SGHTA, CDR2 FQGNSA. CDR3 length: 14 residues. The CDR3 is CASTPEGTVNEQFF. The CDR3 nucleotides read TGTGCCAGCACCCCGGAGGGGACTGTAAATGAGCAGTTCTTC. Filled out from reference TRBV7-2 and TRBJ2-1, the complete variable domain reads GAGVSQSPSNKVTEKGKDVELRCDPISGHTALYWYRQSLGQGLEFLIYFQGNSAPDKSGLPSDRFSAERTGGSVSTLTIQRTQQEDSAVYLCASTPEGTVNEQFFGPGTRLTVL.